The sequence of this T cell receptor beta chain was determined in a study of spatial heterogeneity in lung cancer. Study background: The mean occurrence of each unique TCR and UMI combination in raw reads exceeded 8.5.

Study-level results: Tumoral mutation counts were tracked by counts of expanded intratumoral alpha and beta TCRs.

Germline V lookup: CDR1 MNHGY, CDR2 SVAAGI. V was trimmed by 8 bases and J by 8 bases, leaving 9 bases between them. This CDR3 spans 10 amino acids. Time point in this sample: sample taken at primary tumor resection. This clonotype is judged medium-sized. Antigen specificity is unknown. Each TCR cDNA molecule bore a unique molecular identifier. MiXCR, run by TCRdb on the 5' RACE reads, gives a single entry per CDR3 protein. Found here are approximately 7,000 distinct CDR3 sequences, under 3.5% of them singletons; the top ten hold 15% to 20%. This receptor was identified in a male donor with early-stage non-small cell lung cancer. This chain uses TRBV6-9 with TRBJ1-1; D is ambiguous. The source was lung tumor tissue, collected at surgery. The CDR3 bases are TGTGCCAGCGGGAGTTGCGAAGCTTTCTTT. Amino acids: CASGSCEAFF.